The 19 T cell receptor beta chains listed next were all sequenced from one sample in a study of CD8 T cells in ankylosing spondylitis. Via MiXCR, TCRdb re-called the 5' RACE reads, giving one row per CDR3 protein. This table has about 360,000 distinct CDR3 sequences, about 15% appearing once. The sequenced sample was blood, either unsorted or a sorted T cell fraction (not recorded which). All receptors derive from a male donor with ankylosing spondylitis or in good health (not recorded which).

The V and J genes are TRBV27 and TRBJ1-1, with D possibly matching TRBD1 (5 bases). CDR3 length: 15 amino acids. The V gene's germline CDR1 is MNHEY and CDR2 SMNVEV (reference sequence). V was clipped by 5 bases and J by 1 base, with 14 bases between them. In nucleotides, the CDR3 is TGTGCCAGCAGTCCCTTCGGGGGATCGAACACTGAAGCTTTCTTT. Its translation is CASSPFGGSNTEAFF.

J is TRBJ2-2 and V is TRBV5-1, with 7 bases lining up with TRBD1. Germline values: CDR1 SGHRS, CDR2 YFSETQ. J was trimmed by 3 bases and V by 0 bases; bases with no gene match: 5. The CDR3 spans 16 residues. The CDR3 region is CASSLGPQGDTGELFF. CDR3 DNA: TGCGCCAGCAGCTTGGGCCCCCAGGGGGACACCGGGGAGCTGTTTTTT.

This clonotype was found a few times. The chain employs TRBV5-1 and TRBJ2-1, with D perhaps TRBD2 (6 bases). Germline V gene sequence: CDR1 SGHRS, CDR2 YFSETQ. CDR3 size: 16 residues. The V end was cut by 3 bases, the J end by 0 bases, with 13 bases between. The CDR3 sequence is CASSWGGASSYNEQFF. The DNA of the CDR3 is TGCGCCAGCAGCTGGGGCGGGGCGAGCTCCTACAATGAGCAGTTCTTC.

This clonotype was counted only a few times. The J gene is TRBJ1-2, the V gene TRBV5-4; D uncertain. CDR3 length: 14 amino acids. V lost 5 bases, J lost 8 bases, and 19 bases lay in between. CDR1 is SGHNT, CDR2 YYREEE, per germline (reference sequence). This chain's CDR3 is CASRFLSYDEGYTF. CDR3 nucleotides: TGTGCCAGCAGGTTTCTAAGTTATGACGAGGGCTACACCTTC.

The rearrangement links TRBV5-1 to TRBJ2-2; D is undetermined. Trimming left V 2 bases short and J 4 bases short, with 9 bases between. Germline V gives CDR1 SGHRS, CDR2 YFSETQ. This CDR3 has 14 amino acids. In DNA form, the CDR3 reads TGCGCCAGCAGCTTCGGCAGGACCACCGGGGAGCTGTTTTTT. Translation gives CASSFGRTTGELFF.

The J gene is TRBJ1-2, the V gene TRBV10-3, with D possibly being TRBD1 (6 bases). This CDR3 comprises 13 residues. The V gene lost 7 bases and the J gene lost 3 bases, with 12 bases spanning the gap. Germline V gene lookup returns CDR1 ENHRY and CDR2 SYGVKD. CDR3 nucleotide sequence: TGTGCCATCAATGGAAGGGGGGACTATGGCTACACCTTC. As protein: CAINGRGDYGYTF.

This clonotype has only a few counts. The chain joins TRBV9 to TRBJ2-1, with TRBD2 as a possible D gene (7 bases). Between the trimmed V and J ends, which lost 4 bases and 7 bases, there was a span of 18 bases. From germline, CDR1 is SGDLS and CDR2 YYNGEE. The CDR3 has 15 amino acids. CDR3 protein: CASSRGGLGGNEQFF. For the CDR3, the DNA is TGTGCCAGCAGCAGAGGGGGGCTCGGGGGGAATGAGCAGTTCTTC.

The chain links TRBV12-3 or TRBV12-4 to TRBJ1-5; D is unclear. The CDR3 consists of 13 residues. Trimming cost V 7 bases and J 4 bases, with 11 bases left between them. The CDR3 is CASTWAANQPQHF. The CDR3 nucleotides are TGTGCCAGCACATGGGCGGCAAATCAGCCCCAGCATTTT.

This clonotype was found a few times. The chain carries TRBV6-1 and TRBJ2-7; TRBD1 or TRBD2 may be the D gene (5 bases each). V lost 6 bases, J lost 3 bases, and 15 bases lay in between. There are 14 residues in the CDR3. Germline CDR1 reads MNHNS; CDR2 reads SASEGT. CDR3 in DNA: TGTGCCAGCAGGGGGACCTGGGGGAACTACGAGCAGTACTTC. Its protein product is CASRGTWGNYEQYF.

This clonotype was picked up a small number of times. The chain employs TRBV3-1 and TRBJ2-5; unclear D gene. The CDR3 loop spans 15 amino acids. V was cut by 0 bases and J by 5 bases, with 13 bases left in between. Germline V gene lookup returns CDR1 LGHDT and CDR2 YNNKEL (reference sequence). The CDR3 bases are TGTGCCAGCAGCCAAGACAGCCCGGCGGATGAGACCCAGTACTTC. Its translation: CASSQDSPADETQYF.

The V call is TRBV6-2 or TRBV6-3, the J call TRBJ1-6; D unclear. V was trimmed by 4 bases and J by 7 bases, leaving 11 bases between them. Germline CDR1 and CDR2: MNHEY and SVGEGT. The CDR3 runs 14 residues. CDR3 loop: CASSFTVENSPLHF. CDR3 in DNA: TGTGCCAGCAGTTTTACGGTTGAGAATTCACCCCTCCACTTT.

This clonotype turned up a few times. This rearrangement joins TRBV10-3 to TRBJ1-2; TRBD1 might be the D (5 bases). Germline loops: CDR1 ENHRY, CDR2 SYGVKD. V shed 10 bases and J shed 2 bases, with 23 bases lying between them. The CDR3 totals 16 residues. The DNA of the CDR3 is TGTGCCACCCTGAGGTCGCAGAAAGGGGAGAACTATGGCTACACCTTC. Encoded protein: CATLRSQKGENYGYTF.

In its sample, this clonotype was seen a few times. The CDR3 protein is CASSQDSGAFF. The DNA for the CDR3 is TGTGCCAGCAGCCAAGATAGCGGGGCTTTCTTT. The chain is built from TRBV14 and TRBJ1-1; the D is unclear. CDR3 size: 11 residues. Germline CDR1 is SGHDN and CDR2 is FVKESK. Trimming removed 0 bases from V and 11 bases from J, with 7 bases in between.

This chain links TRBV10-2 with TRBJ1-5, with D uncertain. Trimming left V 2 bases short and J 2 bases short, with 4 bases between. This CDR3 spans 13 amino acids. Germline loops: CDR1 WSHSY, CDR2 SAAADI. The CDR3 loop is CASSEARNQPQHF. The DNA of the CDR3 is TGCGCCAGCAGTGAGGCGCGCAATCAGCCCCAGCATTTT.

The gene calls are TRBV5-1 and TRBJ2-3; 11 bases match TRBD2. The V and J ends lost 0 bases and 11 bases, in that order; junction bases with no gene match: 11. Looked up from germline, CDR1 is SGHRS and CDR2 is YFSETQ. CDR3 length: 16 amino acids. The CDR3 region is CASSLDEGLADARQYF. The CDR3 nucleotides read TGCGCCAGCAGCTTGGATGAGGGACTAGCGGATGCGAGGCAGTATTTT. Using reference TRBV5-1 and TRBJ2-3 for the parts outside the CDR3, the full variable domain is KAGVTQTPRYLIKTRGQQVTLSCSPISGHRSVSWYQQTPGQGLQFLFEYFSETQRNKGNFPGRFSGRQFSNSRSEMNVSTLELGDSALYLCASSLDEGLADARQYFGPGTRLTVL.

The chain carries TRBV10-3 and TRBJ2-3, with D perhaps TRBD2 (5 bases). The CDR3 is 16 amino acids. V lost 8 bases to trimming and J lost 3 bases, with 21 bases between them. The germline V gene has CDR1 ENHRY and CDR2 SYGVKD. The CDR3 coding sequence is TGTGCCATCGGGGTGGGGAGTTGGGTGAGGACAGATACGCAGTATTTT. This codes for CAIGVGSWVRTDTQYF.

The chain uses TRBV9 and TRBJ1-1, with 9 bases aligning to TRBD1. The CDR3 runs 16 residues. Trimming at V came to 0 bases and at J to 3 bases, leaving 6 bases not matched to a gene. Germline values: CDR1 SGDLS, CDR2 YYNGEE. The CDR3 DNA reads as TGTGCCAGCAGCGTAGCTTCACAGGGGGCTGACACTGAAGCTTTCTTT. Residues: CASSVASQGADTEAFF.

This clonotype occurred a few times. This chain connects TRBV10-3 to TRBJ1-2; no reliable D call. Germline loops: CDR1 ENHRY, CDR2 SYGVKD. The germline V and J ends were trimmed by 3 bases and 5 bases, with 13 bases remaining between them. This CDR3 spans 14 amino acids. The CDR3 DNA sequence: TGTGCCATCAGTGACAGGACTTCCCAGTATGGCTACACCTTC. Translated, it gives CAISDRTSQYGYTF.

This clonotype turned up a few times. As DNA, the CDR3 is TGTGCCAGCAGCTTATCCAGGTCTGGCTACGAGCAGTACTTC. Translation gives CASSLSRSGYEQYF. J is TRBJ2-7 and V is TRBV11-2; D unresolved. CDR1 SGHAT and CDR2 FQNNGV come from the germline V gene. The V and J ends lost 2 bases and 3 bases respectively, with 11 bases between them. This CDR3 comprises 14 residues.